Presented here are 20 T cell receptor beta chains from one specimen sequenced in a study of blood T cells in healthy people across ages. Alongside a J-beta primer mix, a sample-barcoded 5' primer served in a second PCR lasting 7 to 11 cycles. From the 5' RACE reads, TCRdb called clonotypes with MiXCR, one entry per CDR3 protein. Seen here are over a million distinct CDR3 sequences, roughly 40% observed once, and the top ten hold approximately 7.9%. Sample: blood. The receptors were sampled from a woman under 30 in good health.

This clonotype was observed a handful of times. The chain is built from TRBV18 and TRBJ2-7; D is perhaps TRBD1 (5 bases). CDR3 length equals 13 residues. Trimming pared 5 bases from V and 3 bases from J, leaving 11 bases between. Germline CDR1 reads KGHSH; CDR2 reads LQKENI. The CDR3 loop reads CASSSSQGYEQYF. The CDR3 DNA is TGTGCCAGCTCATCGTCCCAGGGCTACGAGCAGTACTTC.

Written as DNA, the CDR3 is TGTGCCAGCAGTTACTCGCCCAGCGGGAGGGATACGCAGTATTTT. It specifies CASSYSPSGRDTQYF. The rearrangement links TRBV6-2 or TRBV6-3 to TRBJ2-3; 9 nucleotides match TRBD2. Germline trimming cut 0 bases from V and 6 bases from J; bases unmatched to any gene: 4. Germline V gene lookup returns CDR1 MNHEY and CDR2 SVGEGT. This CDR3 contains 15 residues.

V usage is TRBV2 and J usage is TRBJ1-1, with TRBD1 matching 7 bases. Germline CDR1 SNHLY, CDR2 FYNNEI. V lost 8 bases to trimming and J lost 5 bases; unmatched junction nucleotides: 8. The CDR3 length is 13 residues. This CDR3 is CASAQGVWTEAFF. CDR3 bases: TGTGCCAGCGCGCAGGGGGTTTGGACTGAAGCTTTCTTT. The variable domain in full, completed from reference TRBV2 and TRBJ1-1, reads EPEVTQTPSHQVTQMGQEVILRCVPISNHLYFYWYRQILGQKVEFLVSFYNNEISEKSEIFDDQFSVERPDGSNFTLKIRSTKLEDSAMYFCASAQGVWTEAFFGQGTRLTVV.

The gene calls are TRBV27 and TRBJ1-2, with D perhaps TRBD1 (6 bases). V was pared by 10 bases and J by 4 bases, with 16 bases between. Germline V gene sequence: CDR1 MNHEY, CDR2 SMNVEV (reference sequence). This CDR3 spans 13 amino acids. The CDR3 protein is CATFRAGVYGYTF. The DNA of the CDR3 is TGTGCCACATTTCGGGCAGGGGTCTATGGCTACACCTTC.

V and J are TRBV7-8 and TRBJ2-2, with TRBD2 matching 11 bases. This CDR3 contains 15 residues. Looked up from germline, CDR1 is SGHVS and CDR2 is FQNEAQ. V lost 4 bases to trimming and J lost 5 bases; unmatched junction nucleotides: 3. The CDR3 coding sequence is TGTGCCAGCAGCTCGAGACTAGCGGGAACCGGGGAGCTGTTTTTT. This translates into CASSSRLAGTGELFF.

The chain recombines TRBV25-1 with TRBJ1-2; 9 bases are shared with TRBD1. This CDR3 region has 18 residues. Germline trimming cut 3 bases from V and 8 bases from J; bases unmatched to any gene: 19. The V gene's germline CDR1 is MGHDK and CDR2 SYGVNS. CDR3: CASSDSYTGQGYGVGYTF. In DNA, the CDR3 is TGTGCCAGCAGTGATTCCTATACGGGACAGGGATATGGAGTGGGCTACACCTTC.

Concerning this clonotype itself: Given a much more abundant clone one base away, this may be a read error. V and J are TRBV28 and TRBJ2-2, with D hard to call. This CDR3 region has 12 residues. Trimming stripped 7 bases from V and 1 base from J, with 4 bases between. In germline, CDR1 is MDHEN, CDR2 SYDVKM. CDR3 DNA: TGTGCCAGCATCGAGAACACCGGGGAGCTGTTTTTT. Its protein product is CASIENTGELFF.

The V gene is TRBV12-3 or TRBV12-4, the J gene TRBJ2-1, with D perhaps TRBD1 (6 bases). CDR3 size: 17 residues. V lost 0 bases and J lost 7, with 19 bases in between. The CDR3 is CASSLAVGTPMGNEQFF. Here the CDR3 DNA reads TGTGCCAGCAGTTTAGCAGTCGGGACACCGATGGGGAATGAGCAGTTCTTC.

The chain employs TRBV7-2 and TRBJ2-7, with D unclear. The V and J ends lost 5 bases and 2 bases respectively, with 19 bases between them. CDR3 length equals 16 residues. Germline values: CDR1 SGHTA, CDR2 FQGNSA. The CDR3 nucleotides are TGTGCCAGCAGCCCTCCCCTCCTAAAACACCCCTACGAGCAGTACTTC. This sequence encodes CASSPPLLKHPYEQYF.

Points on this clonotype: In this CDR3 the conserved last residue, phenylalanine or tryptophan, is missing, so a read error is likely. The chain is built from TRBV7-9 and TRBJ2-3; maybe TRBD2 (6 bases). Germline assignment: CDR1 SEHNR and CDR2 FQNEAQ (reference sequence). V was cut by 2 bases and J by 3 bases, with 15 bases left in between. This CDR3 region has 16 residues. CDR3 DNA: TGTGCCAGCAGCTTATTTGCGGGAAGTGGGACAGATACGCAGTATTTG. Amino acids: CASSLFAGSGTDTQYL.

To note about this clonotype: One end of the junction fails to match germline, which may point to a read error. The chain employs TRBV7-2 and TRBJ2-7, with 9 nucleotides matching TRBD1. This CDR3 spans 15 amino acids. Germline assignment: CDR1 SGHTA and CDR2 FQGNSA. CDR3 loop: CAGSEAGTGIYEQYF. In nucleotides, the CDR3 is TGTGCCGGCAGCGAGGCCGGGACAGGGATTTACGAGCAGTACTTC.

The J gene is TRBJ2-7, the V gene TRBV7-8; 10 bases line up with TRBD2. V trimming: 0 bases; J trimming: 6 bases; junction bases outside the gene matches: 11. Germline CDR1 and CDR2: SGHVS and FQNEAQ. The CDR3 extends over 17 amino acids. CDR3 sequence reads: CASSLATVAGGQLEQYF. The CDR3 DNA follows: TGTGCCAGCAGCTTAGCCACCGTAGCGGGAGGCCAACTCGAGCAGTACTTC.

This clonotype was recorded at least ten times. The chain is built from TRBV20-1 and TRBJ2-4; 8 bases match TRBD1. Germline-derived CDR1 and CDR2 are DFQATT and SNEGSKA (reference sequence). The length of the CDR3 is 14 residues. The ends lost 5 bases at V and 6 bases at J; junction bases unmatched: 9. CDR3 bases: TGCAGTGCTGGCGGTGGGACAGGCTTAAACATTCAGTACTTC. Amino acid sequence: CSAGGGTGLNIQYF.

This clonotype occurred a few times. The rearrangement joins TRBV7-2 to TRBJ2-1, with D perhaps given as TRBD1 or TRBD2 (7 bases each). V was shortened by 4 bases and J by 9 bases, with 19 bases between the two germline ends. The CDR3 spans 15 residues. The germline CDR1 and CDR2 sequences are SGHTA and FQGNSA. For the CDR3, the DNA is TGTGCCAGCAGCTGGAATCAGGGGGGAGGGGGTGAGCAGTTCTTC. Residues: CASSWNQGGGGEQFF.

The V gene is TRBV7-2, the J gene TRBJ1-2; D call uncertain. Germline assignment: CDR1 SGHTA and CDR2 FQGNSA. CDR3 length: 14 amino acids. Trimming cost V 1 base and J 1 base, with 7 bases left between them. CDR3 in DNA: TGTGCCAGCAGCTTAGACAGCATTAACTATGGCTACACCTTC. It yields the protein CASSLDSINYGYTF.

The gene calls are TRBV10-3 and TRBJ2-1, with a tentative D call TRBD1 (5 bases). Trimming took off 6 bases at V and 6 bases at J, with 6 bases between the two ends. From germline, CDR1 is ENHRY and CDR2 SYGVKD. The CDR3 consists of 11 residues. The CDR3 sequence: CAISDSNEQFF. The CDR3 DNA reads as TGTGCCATCAGCGACAGCAATGAGCAGTTCTTC.

The V call is TRBV15, the J call TRBJ2-3; 9 bases are shared with TRBD2. After removal of 3 bases from V and 0 bases from J, the junction contained 4 bases not matched to a gene. There are 16 residues in the CDR3. The germline gives CDR1 LNHNV, CDR2 YYDKDF (reference sequence). CDR3: CATSRIAGVSTDTQYF. For the CDR3, the DNA is TGTGCCACCAGCAGGATAGCGGGGGTAAGCACAGATACGCAGTATTTT.

This chain connects TRBV27 to TRBJ2-5; 12 bases line up with TRBD2. Germline V lookup: CDR1 MNHEY, CDR2 SMNVEV (reference sequence). The V gene end was trimmed by 3 bases and the J gene end by 11 bases; junction bases not matched to a gene: 19. This CDR3 has 18 residues. This CDR3 is CASSFTTSGRSEYHEQYF. CDR3 DNA: TGTGCCAGCAGTTTCACAACTAGCGGGAGGTCCGAATACCATGAGCAGTACTTC.

As DNA, the CDR3 is TGTGCCAGCAGTTTATCGCGGGGAAATGAGCAGTACTTC. It codes for CASSLSRGNEQYF. The chain has TRBV27 and TRBJ2-5; TRBD2 might be the D (6 bases). Between the trimmed V and J ends, which lost 0 bases and 11 bases, there was a span of 13 bases. There are 13 residues in the CDR3. The V gene's germline CDR1 is MNHEY and CDR2 SMNVEV (reference sequence).

The gene calls are TRBV10-2 and TRBJ1-2; 8 bases match TRBD1. The CDR3 is made up of 14 amino acids. CDR1 is WSHSY and CDR2 is SAAADI in the germline V gene. V lost 6 bases and J lost 2; bases outside the gene matches: 5. The CDR3 region has the DNA TGCGCCAGCAGGGACACAGGGGGGAACTATGGCTACACCTTC. Its translation is CASRDTGGNYGYTF.